This T cell receptor beta chain was captured in a study of CD8+ T cells in alopecia areata. Study overall: Those treated were given oral tofacitinib at 5 to 10 mg twice daily.

Treatment noted: oral pan-JAK inhibitor, 5-10 mg twice daily. Germline CDR1 and CDR2: SGHRS and YFSETQ. Trimming cost V 3 bases and J 2 bases, with 11 bases left between them. The CDR3 spans 14 residues. Following extraction, RNA underwent reverse transcription to cDNA, which served as the sequencing template. The method was immunoSEQ multiplex PCR; TCRdb's version includes in-frame clones alone and lacks a portion of them. The data contain a few hundred thousand clones, around two fifths of them singletons. The specimen was CD4+ T cells sorted from blood, collected between weeks 30 and 35, from a patient treated with tofacitinib. The V and J genes are TRBV5-1 and TRBJ1-1, with D possibly TRBD1 on 5 matching bases. This sequence was found in a human donor with alopecia areata. The CDR3 DNA reads TGCGCCAGCAGCTGGGACGGATTCAACACTGAAGCTTTCTTT. It translates to CASSWDGFNTEAFF.